The present TCR beta chain was sequenced within a study of cytomegalovirus exposure and HLA in healthy donors. 60 Vbeta and 13 Jbeta primers were used in PCR. Sequencing used immunoSEQ multiplex PCR; TCRdb keeps in-frame clones, though not all of them. This sample has 250,000 to 350,000 clones, with just over 85% found just once. Losses at the gene ends were 3 bases for V and 4 bases for J; bases not matched to a gene: 1. Germline CDR1 MNHEY, CDR2 SMNVEV (reference sequence). The CDR3 covers 14 residues. Sequencing input: PBMCs. The V and J genes are TRBV27 and TRBJ2-3; 10 bases line up with TRBD1. This sequence originates from a man in his forties or fifties in good health and CMV-seropositive. Here the CDR3 reads CASSLDRGSDTQYF. The CDR3 nucleotides read TGTGCCAGCAGTTTGGACAGGGGGTCAGATACGCAGTATTTT.